These 27 T cell receptor beta chains were all obtained from the same sample, sequenced in a study of T cells after yellow fever vaccination. TCRdb recomputed calls from the 5' RACE reads with MiXCR, one row per CDR3 protein. The sample consists of 350,000 to 550,000 distinct CDR3 sequences, 15% to 20% of them appearing once. The material was PBMCs, obtained before the yellow fever booster vaccination. The receptors were sampled from a man aged 18 to 30 who received the YFV17D yellow fever vaccine.

This clonotype was detected a few times. This chain uses TRBV5-8 with TRBJ1-5; D not resolved. Trimming took off 4 bases at V and 5 bases at J, with 13 bases between the two ends. This CDR3 contains 14 residues. The germline V gene has CDR1 SGHTS and CDR2 YDEGEE. CDR3 sequence (DNA): TGTGCCAGCAGCCTGACGGACGGGGATCAGCCCCAGCATTTT. It encodes CASSLTDGDQPQHF.

This clonotype was observed a handful of times. The V gene is TRBV4-2, the J gene TRBJ2-1, with D tentatively TRBD1 (6 bases). The CDR3 runs to 15 residues. Germline loops: CDR1 LGHNA, CDR2 YNFKEQ. V was pared by 0 bases and J by 4 bases, with 10 bases between. CDR3 protein: CASSQDEQGYNEQFF. CDR3 in DNA: TGTGCCAGCAGCCAAGATGAACAGGGTTACAATGAGCAGTTCTTC.

This clonotype appeared a few times. V is TRBV5-6 and J is TRBJ1-2, with D uncertain. The CDR3 consists of 15 residues. V dropped 2 bases and J dropped 0 bases, with 11 bases sitting between them. In germline, CDR1 is SGHDT, CDR2 YYEEEE. The CDR3 DNA reads TGTGCCAGCAGCTTAACAGACTTACCTAACTATGGCTACACCTTC. The encoded protein is CASSLTDLPNYGYTF.

This clonotype was found a few times. The chain links TRBV6-5 to TRBJ2-1, with 8 bases lining up with TRBD2. The V gene's germline CDR1 is MNHEY and CDR2 SVGAGI. The junction had 10 bases not matched to a gene; V was cut back by 5 bases and J by 1 base. This CDR3 is built from 17 residues. CDR3 bases: TGTGCCAGCAGTGCCTGGAGCGGGAGCCATTCCTACAATGAGCAGTTCTTC. It yields the protein CASSAWSGSHSYNEQFF.

The chain couples TRBV4-1 to TRBJ1-5; D gene ambiguous. The length of the CDR3 is 14 residues. Germline V gives CDR1 MGHRA, CDR2 YSYEKL. The V end lost 5 bases, the J end lost 4 bases, and 12 bases lay between the germline ends. Here the CDR3 DNA reads TGCGCCAGCAGCGACGCCGGATTAAATCAGCCCCAGCATTTT. This gives the protein CASSDAGLNQPQHF.

This clonotype has only one observation. V and J are TRBV7-2 and TRBJ2-5; 8 bases match TRBD2. This CDR3 is 15 amino acids long. Unmatched junction bases numbered 10, after V lost 3 bases and J lost 7 bases. Germline V gene data show CDR1 as SGHTA and CDR2 as FQGNSA. Here the CDR3 reads CASSFFAGGAGTQYF. The CDR3 DNA reads as TGTGCCAGCAGCTTTTTCGCGGGGGGCGCGGGGACCCAGTACTTC.

The J gene is TRBJ1-3, the V gene TRBV9; 7 positions match TRBD1. With V trimmed by 4 bases and J by 2 bases, 12 bases remained unmatched. From germline, CDR1 is SGDLS and CDR2 YYNGEE. The CDR3 spans 17 residues. The CDR3 nucleotides read TGTGCCAGCAGCCCCCGCGGGACAGACCACGCTGGAAACACCATATATTTT. It yields the protein CASSPRGTDHAGNTIYF.

This clonotype was counted ten times or more. The V and J genes are TRBV29-1 and TRBJ1-2; 7 bases agree with TRBD1. This CDR3 comprises 11 residues. The V segment lost 4 bases and the J segment 8 bases; nucleotides outside the gene matches: 4. Germline V gene data show CDR1 as SQVTM and CDR2 as ANQGSEA. The CDR3 sequence: CSVVRGPGYTF. The CDR3 DNA is TGCAGCGTTGTGAGGGGGCCCGGCTACACCTTC.

This clonotype was seen a handful of times. The V call is TRBV3-1, the J call TRBJ2-5; D is perhaps TRBD2 (5 bases). Trimming left V 0 bases short and J 4 bases short, with 9 bases between. From germline, CDR1 is LGHDT and CDR2 YNNKEL (reference sequence). CDR3 length equals 14 residues. The CDR3 sequence is CASSQDQAGETQYF. The CDR3, as DNA: TGTGCCAGCAGCCAAGATCAGGCGGGAGAGACCCAGTACTTC.

This chain uses TRBV12-3 or TRBV12-4 with TRBJ1-5; 7 nucleotides match TRBD1. The CDR3 runs to 13 residues. V lost 8 bases, J lost 8 bases, and 9 bases stayed unmatched. CDR3 in DNA: TGTGCCAGCGACAGGGAAGGGAGCAAGCCCCAGCATTTT. It is translated as CASDREGSKPQHF.

This sequence joins TRBV11-3 and TRBJ2-7; D could derive from TRBD1 or TRBD2 (5 bases each). Germline V lookup: CDR1 SGHNT, CDR2 YENEEA. With 3 bases removed from V and 5 bases from J, the gap between germline ends came to 20 bases. The length of the CDR3 is 16 residues. CDR3 sequence (DNA): TGTGCCAGCAGCTTGGACAAGGGGAGCCCTATGGACGAGCAGTACGTC. Protein sequence: CASSLDKGSPMDEQYV.

In its sample, this clonotype was seen a few times. The rearrangement joins TRBV20-1 to TRBJ2-5; D gene uncertain. This CDR3 is 11 amino acids long. V gave up 4 bases and J gave up 1 base, with 4 bases separating them. Germline V CDR1 and CDR2: DFQATT, SNEGSKA (reference sequence). DNA for the CDR3: TGCAGTGCTAACGCCCAAGAGACCCAGTACTTC. Protein product: CSANAQETQYF.

This clonotype occurred a few times. The chain couples TRBV24-1 to TRBJ2-1; perhaps D is TRBD1 or TRBD2 (5 bases each). Between the trimmed V and J ends, which lost 4 bases and 2 bases, there was a span of 14 bases. CDR3 length equals 16 residues. CDR1 and CDR2 from the germline V gene are KGHDR and SFDVKD. CDR3 residues: CATSDLTGGAYNEQFF. Written as DNA, the CDR3 is TGTGCCACCAGTGACCTAACAGGAGGCGCCTACAATGAGCAGTTCTTC.

This clonotype has ten or more counts. The chain links TRBV3-1 to TRBJ2-4, with D unresolved. The CDR3 totals 12 residues. Trimming removed 1 base from V and 9 bases from J, with 7 bases in between. Germline V gene lookup returns CDR1 LGHDT and CDR2 YNNKEL (reference sequence). The CDR3 region has the DNA TGTGCCAGCAGCCAAGTTGAGCGCATTCAGTACTTC. It yields the protein CASSQVERIQYF.

This chain connects TRBV4-3 to TRBJ2-1, with a possible D match to TRBD2 (6 bases). Per germline, CDR1 LGHNA and CDR2 YSLEER. The CDR3 has 18 amino acids. V was trimmed by 1 base and J by 6 bases, leaving 22 bases between them. CDR3 region: CASSQGPADGRLGNEQFF. The CDR3 region has the DNA TGCGCCAGCAGCCAAGGTCCGGCCGACGGGAGATTGGGCAATGAGCAGTTCTTC.

A few counts support this clonotype. The V call is TRBV7-9, the J call TRBJ2-5; maybe TRBD1 (6 bases). V was cut by 4 bases and J by 4 bases, with 16 bases left in between. CDR1 is SEHNR and CDR2 is FQNEAQ in the germline V gene (reference sequence). This CDR3 comprises 15 residues. The CDR3 DNA sequence: TGTGCCAGCAGCTCAAATCTACAGGGACGAGAGACCCAGTACTTC. Protein product: CASSSNLQGRETQYF.

This rearrangement joins TRBV7-6 to TRBJ2-3; D may be TRBD1 or TRBD2 (5 bases each). This CDR3 spans 14 amino acids. Between the trimmed V and J ends, which lost 10 bases and 2 bases, there was a span of 16 bases. The germline V gene has CDR1 SGHVS and CDR2 FNYEAQ. CDR3 loop: CATAWQGPTDTQYF. DNA for the CDR3: TGTGCCACCGCGTGGCAGGGACCCACAGATACGCAGTATTTT. The variable domain in full, completed from reference TRBV7-6 and TRBJ2-3, reads GAGVSQSPRYKVTKRGQDVALRCDPISGHVSLYWYRQALGQGPEFLTYFNYEAQQDKSGLPNDRFSAERPEGSISTLTIQRTEQRDSAMYRCATAWQGPTDTQYFGPGTRLTVL.

The chain employs TRBV4-3 and TRBJ2-3; 7 bases map to TRBD1. CDR3 length: 15 amino acids. From germline, CDR1 is LGHNA and CDR2 YSLEER. V lost 2 bases and J lost 3; bases outside the gene matches: 5. CDR3 amino acids: CASSQQRGLTDTQYF. DNA for the CDR3: TGCGCCAGCAGCCAACAAAGGGGGCTGACAGATACGCAGTATTTT.

This clonotype occurred once. The rearrangement links TRBV18 to TRBJ2-7; possible D gene TRBD1, 6 bases. CDR1 is KGHSH and CDR2 is LQKENI in the germline V gene. Trimming shortened V by 5 bases and J by 4 bases, and 18 bases separated the two germline ends. CDR3 length equals 15 residues. The CDR3 loop is CASSRGPDSKYEQYF. The CDR3 DNA reads TGTGCCAGCTCAAGGGGCCCGGACAGTAAGTACGAGCAGTACTTC.

This clonotype was counted ten times or more. This sequence joins TRBV3-1 and TRBJ1-2; no reliable D call. V shed 7 bases and J shed 8 bases, with 17 bases lying between them. The germline V gene has CDR1 LGHDT and CDR2 YNNKEL (reference sequence). The CDR3 spans 13 residues. CDR3 region: CASTLLGTEGYTF. CDR3 nucleotides: TGTGCCAGCACTCTGCTAGGCACCGAGGGCTACACCTTC.

This clonotype was counted between two and nine times. V is TRBV29-1 and J is TRBJ1-5, with D perhaps TRBD1 (5 bases). The V and J ends lost 7 bases and 5 bases respectively, with 15 bases between them. Germline V lookup: CDR1 SQVTM, CDR2 ANQGSEA. The CDR3 loop spans 13 amino acids. The CDR3 is CSGASGPDQPQHF. The CDR3 nucleotides read TGCAGCGGGGCTTCGGGACCGGATCAGCCCCAGCATTTT.

This clonotype turned up a few times. This chain links TRBV4-3 with TRBJ2-1; 9 nucleotides agree with TRBD2. Per germline, CDR1 LGHNA and CDR2 YSLEER. The junction had 5 bases not matched to a gene; V was cut back by 0 bases and J by 8 bases. The CDR3 covers 15 residues. DNA of the CDR3: TGCGCCAGCAGCCAAGATGAGACTAGCGGTGATGAGCAGTTCTTC. It translates to CASSQDETSGDEQFF.

This clonotype was recorded many times. The chain links TRBV12-3 or TRBV12-4 to TRBJ1-6, with no clear D. The V end was cut by 3 bases, the J end by 6 bases, with 9 bases between. The CDR3 length is 14 residues. Here the CDR3 DNA reads TGTGCCAGCAGTTTTGCAGGCCTTAATTCACCCCTCCACTTT. It encodes CASSFAGLNSPLHF.

The CDR3 spells CASSATGYTEAFF. The CDR3 nucleotides are TGTGCCAGTAGCGCGACAGGGTACACTGAAGCTTTCTTT. This chain uses TRBV19 with TRBJ1-1; 7 bases agree with TRBD1. CDR1 LNHDA and CDR2 SQIVND come from the germline V gene (reference sequence). The CDR3 loop spans 13 amino acids. V dropped 6 bases and J dropped 3; count of bases not matched to a gene: 4. The full variable domain, rest sourced from reference TRBV19 and TRBJ1-1, is DGGITQSPKYLFRKEGQNVTLSCEQNLNHDAMYWYRQDPGQGLRLIYYSQIVNDFQKGDIAEGYSVSREKKESFPLTVTSAQKNPTAFYLCASSATGYTEAFFGQGTRLTVV.

In its sample, this clonotype was seen a few times. V usage is TRBV29-1 and J usage is TRBJ2-5, with D tentatively TRBD1 (6 bases). V was pared by 8 bases and J by 4 bases, with 17 bases between. The CDR3 has 13 amino acids. Germline V lookup: CDR1 SQVTM, CDR2 ANQGSEA. In DNA, the CDR3 is TGCAGCACGGACAGACTTGGGCGAGAGACCCAGTACTTC. Translating gives CSTDRLGRETQYF.

The chain employs TRBV7-9 and TRBJ1-4, with TRBD1 matching over 7 bases. CDR1 and CDR2 (germline): SEHNR, FQNEAQ (reference sequence). Trimming removed 3 bases from V and 5 bases from J; junction bases left unmatched: 6. CDR3 length equals 15 residues. The CDR3: CASSLGARGNEKLFF. The CDR3 DNA follows: TGTGCCAGCAGCTTGGGGGCCAGGGGGAATGAAAAACTGTTTTTT.

There are a few counts of this clonotype. J is TRBJ2-5 and V is TRBV11-3, with D perhaps matching TRBD1 (5 bases). Germline assignment: CDR1 SGHNT and CDR2 YENEEA. V was clipped by 1 base and J by 10 bases, with 13 bases between them. This CDR3 is built from 13 residues. CDR3 DNA sequence: TGTGCCAGCAGCTTAGGACGGGCGGACATCCAGTACTTC. It codes for CASSLGRADIQYF.